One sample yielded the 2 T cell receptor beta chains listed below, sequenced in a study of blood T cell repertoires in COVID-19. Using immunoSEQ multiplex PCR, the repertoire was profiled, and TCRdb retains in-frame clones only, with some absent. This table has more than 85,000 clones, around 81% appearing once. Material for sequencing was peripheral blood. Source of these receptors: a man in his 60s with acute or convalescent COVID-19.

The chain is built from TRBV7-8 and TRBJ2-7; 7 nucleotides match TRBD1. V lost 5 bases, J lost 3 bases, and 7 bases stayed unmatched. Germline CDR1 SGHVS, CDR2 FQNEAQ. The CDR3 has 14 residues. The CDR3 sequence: CASSALSGGYEQYV. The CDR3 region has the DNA TGTGCCAGCAGCGCACTCTCAGGGGGCTACGAGCAGTACGTC.

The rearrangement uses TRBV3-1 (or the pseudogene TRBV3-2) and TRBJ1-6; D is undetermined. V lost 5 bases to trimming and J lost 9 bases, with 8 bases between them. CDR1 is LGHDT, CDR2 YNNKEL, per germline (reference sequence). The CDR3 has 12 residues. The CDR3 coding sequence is TGTGCCAGCAGCGCTCGCGGTTCACCCCTCCACTTT. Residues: CASSARGSPLHF.